Below are 11 T cell receptor beta chains sequenced from a single sample in a study of blood T cell repertoires in COVID-19. This table comes from immunoSEQ multiplex PCR, and its TCRdb copy is limited to in-frame clones, with some not included. The sample lists more than 150,000 clones, around 80% occurring once. The material sequenced was peripheral blood. These receptors all stem from a woman older than 75 with active or convalescent COVID-19.

This clone was observed a handful of times. For the CDR3, the DNA is TGTGCCATCTCCGGGACAGATACGCAGTATTTT. Residues: CAISGTDTQYF. V is TRBV10-3 and J is TRBJ2-3; D gene uncertain. Germline V gene sequence: CDR1 ENHRY, CDR2 SYGVKD. The length of the CDR3 is 11 residues. The V and J ends lost 8 bases and 3 bases respectively, with 6 bases between them.

The table lists this clone with a few counts. This chain connects TRBV7-8 to TRBJ1-5; D is uncertain. CDR1 and CDR2 (germline): SGHVS, FQNEAQ. This CDR3 region has 16 residues. V lost 1 base and J lost 0, with 10 bases in between. CDR3 coding DNA: TGTGCCAGCAGCTTAGGCCCAGTAAATAGCAATCAGCCCCAGCATTTT. As protein: CASSLGPVNSNQPQHF.

The gene calls are TRBV9 and TRBJ1-2, with D tentatively TRBD1 (6 bases). Trimming took 4 bases from V and 5 from J, leaving 12 bases between them. The CDR3 runs to 13 residues. From germline, CDR1 is SGDLS and CDR2 YYNGEE. The CDR3 here is CASSPETGYGYTF. The CDR3 nucleotides are TGTGCCAGCAGCCCTGAGACAGGATATGGCTACACCTTC.

V gene TRBV27 combines with J gene TRBJ1-1; D is perhaps TRBD1 (6 bases). CDR3 size: 15 residues. The ends were cut back, 5 bases at V and 0 bases at J, with 13 bases in the middle. Germline loops: CDR1 MNHEY, CDR2 SMNVEV (reference sequence). The CDR3 nucleotides read TGTGCCAGCAGTCACACAGGGCCCCTGAACACTGAAGCTTTCTTT. Protein product: CASSHTGPLNTEAFF.

CDR3: CASSLSGGGNGELFF. CDR3 in DNA: TGTGCCAGCAGTTTATCGGGCGGGGGCAACGGGGAGCTGTTTTTT. V gene TRBV28 combines with J gene TRBJ2-2; possibly TRBD2 for D (7 bases). The CDR3 runs to 15 residues. CDR1 is MDHEN and CDR2 is SYDVKM in the germline V gene. The V end was cut by 1 base, the J end by 7 bases, with 13 bases between.

This clone was observed a handful of times. The CDR3 nucleotides are TGTGCCAGCTGCGTAGGGGCGGTTAATGAGCAGTTCTTC. Translating gives CASCVGAVNEQFF. The V gene is TRBV2, the J gene TRBJ2-1; D is possibly TRBD1 (5 bases). V dropped 8 bases and J dropped 7 bases, with 15 bases sitting between them. The CDR3 is 13 residues long. CDR1 SNHLY and CDR2 FYNNEI come from the germline V gene.

This sequence joins TRBV28 and TRBJ2-7; TRBD1 is a possible D gene (6 bases). Germline V CDR1 and CDR2: MDHEN, SYDVKM. This CDR3 spans 15 amino acids. The V and J ends lost 5 bases and 2 bases respectively, with 16 bases between them. The CDR3 DNA is TGTGCCAGCAGTCGCCGACAGGTCGCGACCTACGAGCAGTACTTC. This sequence encodes CASSRRQVATYEQYF.

The J gene is TRBJ1-2, the V gene TRBV5-6, with D possibly TRBD1 on 6 matching bases. Germline loops: CDR1 SGHDT, CDR2 YYEEEE. Deletions cut 3 bases from V and 6 bases from J, with 12 bases between. The CDR3 contains 13 residues. CDR3 sequence (DNA): TGTGCCAGCAGCTGGCAGGGGCGTAATGGCTACACCTTC. It codes for CASSWQGRNGYTF.

This chain connects TRBV5-1 to TRBJ1-6, with D uncertain. Trimming removed 4 bases from V and 15 bases from J, with 11 bases in between. Germline-derived CDR1 and CDR2 are SGHRS and YFSETQ. This CDR3 has 11 residues. CDR3 sequence: CASSPGSGLHF. CDR3 nucleotides: TGCGCCAGCAGCCCGGGGTCTGGCCTCCACTTT.

The chain employs TRBV7-2 and TRBJ1-6; tentatively, D is TRBD1 (6 bases). The CDR3 is made up of 19 amino acids. V dropped 0 bases and J dropped 2 bases, with 17 bases sitting between them. CDR1 SGHTA and CDR2 FQGNSA come from the germline V gene. The CDR3 region is CASSLAYGPDSPYNSPLHF. In nucleotides, the CDR3 is TGTGCCAGCAGCTTAGCGTATGGACCGGACAGTCCCTATAATTCACCCCTCCACTTT. Complete variable domain (other parts from reference TRBV7-2 and TRBJ1-6): GAGVSQSPSNKVTEKGKDVELRCDPISGHTALYWYRQSLGQGLEFLIYFQGNSAPDKSGLPSDRFSAERTGGSVSTLTIQRTQQEDSAVYLCASSLAYGPDSPYNSPLHFGNGTRLTVT.

This rearrangement joins TRBV7-2 to TRBJ1-6, with TRBD1 as a possible D gene (6 bases). Per the germline V gene, CDR1 is SGHTA and CDR2 is FQGNSA. The CDR3 has 13 residues. V was cut by 2 bases and J by 8 bases, with 7 bases left in between. The CDR3 is CASSLRQDSPLHF. The DNA of the CDR3 is TGTGCCAGCAGCTTAAGACAGGATTCACCCCTCCACTTT.